A single sample is the source of the 22 T cell receptor beta chains below, sequenced in a study of blood T cells in healthy people across ages. Through a sample-barcoded 5' primer and a J-beta primer mix, a second PCR was run for about 6 to 11 cycles. TCRdb reprocessed the 5' RACE reads with MiXCR, giving one entry per CDR3 protein. The sample gives hundreds of thousands of distinct CDR3 sequences, around half of which show up once; 25% to 35% is in the top ten. Material for sequencing was blood. Receptors were obtained from a woman between 55 and 75 years old in good health.

This chain uses TRBV6-1 with TRBJ2-7; TRBD1 might be the D (5 bases). The V gene's germline CDR1 is MNHNS and CDR2 SASEGT. This CDR3 is built from 14 residues. The V end was cut by 8 bases, the J end by 2 bases, with 16 bases between. The CDR3 reads CASEPNRPPYEQYF. The CDR3 DNA sequence: TGTGCCAGCGAGCCCAACAGGCCGCCCTACGAGCAGTACTTC.

J is TRBJ2-2 and V is TRBV7-2; 13 nucleotides agree with TRBD2. With V trimmed by 6 bases and J by 5 bases, 6 bases remained unmatched. CDR3 length: 16 amino acids. The germline V gene has CDR1 SGHTA and CDR2 FQGNSA. The CDR3 bases are TGTGCCAGCAGACCACCGGGACTAGCGGGAACCGGGGAGCTGTTTTTT. This codes for CASRPPGLAGTGELFF.

The rearrangement uses TRBV7-2 and TRBJ1-2; TRBD1 might be the D (6 bases). CDR1 SGHTA and CDR2 FQGNSA come from the germline V gene. The CDR3 spans 14 residues. With 1 base removed from V and 9 bases from J, the gap between germline ends came to 15 bases. This chain's CDR3 is CASSLDPVGQRYTF. CDR3 in DNA: TGTGCCAGCAGCTTAGACCCCGTTGGACAGCGCTACACCTTC.

This chain joins TRBV3-1 and TRBJ2-3, with D maybe TRBD2 (7 bases). Germline values: CDR1 LGHDT, CDR2 YNNKEL (reference sequence). The CDR3 is 15 amino acids. The V and J ends lost 4 bases and 2 bases respectively, with 13 bases between them. For the CDR3, the DNA is TGTGCCAGCAGCCCCGGGGGGCGGTACACAGATACGCAGTATTTT. The encoded protein is CASSPGGRYTDTQYF.

This chain uses TRBV5-1 with TRBJ1-6, with D maybe TRBD1 (6 bases). The CDR3 extends over 15 amino acids. Germline values: CDR1 SGHRS, CDR2 YFSETQ. The V end lost 2 bases, the J end lost 14 bases, and 20 bases lay between the germline ends. The CDR3 sequence is CASSFGDRPSGTLHF. CDR3 bases: TGCGCCAGCAGCTTCGGAGACAGGCCTTCGGGGACCCTCCACTTT. The whole variable domain, filled in from reference TRBV5-1 and TRBJ1-6, reads KAGVTQTPRYLIKTRGQQVTLSCSPISGHRSVSWYQQTPGQGLQFLFEYFSETQRNKGNFPGRFSGRQFSNSRSEMNVSTLELGDSALYLCASSFGDRPSGTLHFGNGTRLTVT.

This clonotype turned up a few times. The V gene is TRBV7-9, the J gene TRBJ1-2; the D gene is possibly TRBD1 (5 bases). The V and J ends lost 2 bases and 8 bases respectively, with 15 bases between them. There are 14 residues in the CDR3. The germline gives CDR1 SEHNR, CDR2 FQNEAQ (reference sequence). CDR3 sequence reads: CASSLSRGPMGYTF. For the CDR3, the DNA is TGTGCCAGCAGCTTATCTCGGGGACCGATGGGCTACACCTTC.

V and J are TRBV28 and TRBJ2-2, with TRBD1 identical over 8 bases. With 7 bases clipped from V and 3 bases from J, the junction kept 7 bases outside the gene matches. This CDR3 contains 15 residues. The germline CDR1 and CDR2 sequences are MDHEN and SYDVKM. Here the CDR3 DNA reads TGTGCCAGCACCAAGGGCAGGGGGCACACCGGGGAGCTGTTTTTT. Translating gives CASTKGRGHTGELFF. Supplemented by reference TRBV28 and TRBJ2-2, the full variable domain reads DVKVTQSSRYLVKRTGEKVFLECVQDMDHENMFWYRQDPGLGLRLIYFSYDVKMKEKGDIPEGYSVSREKKERFSLILESASTNQTSMYLCASTKGRGHTGELFFGEGSRLTVL.

This clonotype was seen only a few times. Written as DNA, the CDR3 is TGTGCCAGCAGCGTAGATGGGTGGGATGAGCAGTTCTTC. Its protein product is CASSVDGWDEQFF. The chain carries TRBV9 and TRBJ2-1; unclear D gene. CDR1 is SGDLS and CDR2 is YYNGEE in the germline V gene. V lost 0 bases and J 8 bases, leaving 9 bases between the germline ends. The CDR3 is made up of 13 amino acids.

The chain links TRBV15 to TRBJ1-6; no clear D. The CDR3 sequence is 15 residues long. Trimming shortened V by 3 bases and J by 8 bases, and 14 bases separated the two germline ends. CDR1 and CDR2 from the germline V gene are LNHNV and YYDKDF (reference sequence). The CDR3 DNA is TGTGCCACCAGCAGGGCGGTAGAGCAGTATTCACCCCTCCACTTT. Its translation is CATSRAVEQYSPLHF.

This clonotype has just a few counts. This sequence joins TRBV27 and TRBJ2-5, with 8 bases fitting TRBD1. This CDR3 has 16 amino acids. Germline values: CDR1 MNHEY, CDR2 SMNVEV (reference sequence). Losses at the gene ends were 5 bases for V and 11 bases for J; bases not matched to a gene: 19. The CDR3 DNA reads TGTGCCAGCAGTCCACTACGCGGACAGGGTCTCCAACTGCAGTACTTC. Amino acid sequence: CASSPLRGQGLQLQYF.

The chain joins TRBV7-2 to TRBJ1-1; 9 bases are a match to TRBD1. Losses at the gene ends were 1 base for V and 10 bases for J; bases not matched to a gene: 16. From germline, CDR1 is SGHTA and CDR2 FQGNSA. The CDR3 length is 17 residues. The CDR3 DNA sequence: TGTGCCAGCAGCTTAGTGTGGGGTTTTGGAGACAGGGGGGGAGCTTTCTTT. Encoded protein: CASSLVWGFGDRGGAFF.

V usage is TRBV20-1 and J usage is TRBJ2-7, with D perhaps assigned TRBD1 or TRBD2 (5 bases each). Per germline, CDR1 DFQATT and CDR2 SNEGSKA (reference sequence). This CDR3 region has 16 residues. V lost 3 bases and J lost 0, with 18 bases in between. In DNA form, the CDR3 reads TGCAGTGCTAGCCTCCCACCGGGACCCAGCTCCTACGAGCAGTACTTC. Its protein is CSASLPPGPSSYEQYF.

The CDR3 here is CASSLLGGLEFF. The CDR3 bases are TGTGCCAGCAGCTTATTGGGGGGCCTCGAGTTCTTC. V usage is TRBV7-2 and J usage is TRBJ2-1, with D possibly being TRBD1 or TRBD2 (6 bases each). The CDR3 loop spans 12 amino acids. Looked up from germline, CDR1 is SGHTA and CDR2 is FQGNSA. V lost 2 bases, J lost 14 bases, and 13 bases lay in between.

The rearrangement links TRBV5-1 to TRBJ2-2; possibly TRBD1 or TRBD2 for D (5 bases each). Germline V lookup: CDR1 SGHRS, CDR2 YFSETQ. This CDR3 region has 13 residues. Trimming pared 4 bases from V and 6 bases from J, leaving 10 bases between. This CDR3 is CASSDGGPGELFF. In DNA form, the CDR3 reads TGCGCCAGCAGCGATGGGGGTCCCGGGGAGCTGTTTTTT.

This clonotype was recorded only once. V is TRBV4-2 and J is TRBJ2-2, with 10 bases matching TRBD2. The CDR3 has 16 residues. V trimming: 1 base; J trimming: 7 bases; junction bases outside the gene matches: 6. The germline V gene has CDR1 LGHNA and CDR2 YNFKEQ. CDR3 in amino acids: CASSQVRAGGIGELFF. CDR3 sequence (DNA): TGTGCCAGCAGCCAAGTTAGAGCGGGAGGGATCGGGGAGCTGTTTTTT.

This chain links TRBV5-1 with TRBJ2-7, with D uncertain. Germline assignment: CDR1 SGHRS and CDR2 YFSETQ. V was shortened by 4 bases and J by 2 bases, with 10 bases between the two germline ends. The CDR3 sequence is 13 residues long. The CDR3 reads CASSDAGTYEQYF. CDR3 bases: TGCGCCAGCAGCGATGCTGGAACCTACGAGCAGTACTTC. Filled out from reference TRBV5-1 and TRBJ2-7, the complete variable domain reads KAGVTQTPRYLIKTRGQQVTLSCSPISGHRSVSWYQQTPGQGLQFLFEYFSETQRNKGNFPGRFSGRQFSNSRSEMNVSTLELGDSALYLCASSDAGTYEQYFGPGTRLTVT.

The V and J genes are TRBV20-1 and TRBJ2-3; 10 bases match TRBD2. CDR3 length: 16 residues. V shed 1 base and J 4 bases; nucleotides not matched to a gene: 8. Germline assignment: CDR1 DFQATT and CDR2 SNEGSKA (reference sequence). In nucleotides, the CDR3 is TGCAGTGCTAGAGTTCGAGCGGGAGGGCCTTCAGATACGCAGTATTTT. Protein sequence: CSARVRAGGPSDTQYF.

The rearrangement uses TRBV12-3 or TRBV12-4 and TRBJ2-5; a possible D gene is TRBD2 (6 bases). This CDR3 spans 13 amino acids. Trimming shortened V by 6 bases and J by 5 bases, and 13 bases separated the two germline ends. This CDR3 reads CASSLRAGETQYF. In nucleotides, the CDR3 is TGTGCCAGCAGCCTCCGGGCGGGGGAGACCCAGTACTTC.

The chain couples TRBV6-2 or TRBV6-3 to TRBJ2-7; unclear D gene. The CDR3 extends over 15 amino acids. Germline CDR1 and CDR2: MNHEY and SVGEGT. The V end lost 0 bases, the J end lost 7 bases, and 16 bases lay between the germline ends. CDR3 protein: CASSYSLDQLWEQYF. Here the CDR3 DNA reads TGTGCCAGCAGTTACTCACTCGACCAACTTTGGGAGCAGTACTTC.

The V gene is TRBV30, the J gene TRBJ2-1; tentatively, D is TRBD1 (5 bases). Trimming left V 4 bases short and J 0 bases short, with 13 bases between. Germline V gene sequence: CDR1 GTSNPN, CDR2 SVGIG (reference sequence). The CDR3 extends over 15 amino acids. CDR3 in DNA: TGTGCCTGGACATCAGGGTTCGGCTCCTACAATGAGCAGTTCTTC. Its protein is CAWTSGFGSYNEQFF.

This clonotype appeared a few times. V gene TRBV4-3 combines with J gene TRBJ1-4; D not certain. Per the germline V gene, CDR1 is LGHNA and CDR2 is YSLEER. This CDR3 has 15 amino acids. Trimming removed 0 bases from V and 8 bases from J, with 13 bases in between. CDR3: CASSQEAGIGEKLFF. CDR3 DNA: TGCGCCAGCAGCCAAGAGGCTGGCATTGGCGAAAAACTGTTTTTT.

The rearrangement joins TRBV7-6 to TRBJ2-7, with 9 bases that match TRBD2. V dropped 1 base and J dropped 0; count of bases not matched to a gene: 4. Germline CDR1 is SGHVS and CDR2 is FNYEAQ. CDR3 size: 16 residues. CDR3 protein: CASSLGLAGNSYEQYF. The CDR3 DNA is TGTGCCAGCAGCTTAGGCCTAGCGGGAAACTCCTACGAGCAGTACTTC.